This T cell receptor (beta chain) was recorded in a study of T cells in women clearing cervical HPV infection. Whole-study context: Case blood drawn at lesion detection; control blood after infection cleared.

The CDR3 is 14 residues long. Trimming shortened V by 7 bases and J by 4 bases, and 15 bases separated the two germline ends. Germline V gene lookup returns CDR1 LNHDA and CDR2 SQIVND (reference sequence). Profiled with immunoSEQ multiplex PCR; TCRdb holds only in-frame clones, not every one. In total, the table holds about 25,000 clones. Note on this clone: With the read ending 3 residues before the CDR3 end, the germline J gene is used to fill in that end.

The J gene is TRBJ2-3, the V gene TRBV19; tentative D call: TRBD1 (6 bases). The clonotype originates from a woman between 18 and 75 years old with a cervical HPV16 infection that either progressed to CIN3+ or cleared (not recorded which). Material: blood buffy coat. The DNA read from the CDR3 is TGTGCCAGTACCATGGGGGCTGGGTCAGATACG. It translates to CASTMGAGSDT. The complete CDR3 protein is CASTMGAGSDTQYF.